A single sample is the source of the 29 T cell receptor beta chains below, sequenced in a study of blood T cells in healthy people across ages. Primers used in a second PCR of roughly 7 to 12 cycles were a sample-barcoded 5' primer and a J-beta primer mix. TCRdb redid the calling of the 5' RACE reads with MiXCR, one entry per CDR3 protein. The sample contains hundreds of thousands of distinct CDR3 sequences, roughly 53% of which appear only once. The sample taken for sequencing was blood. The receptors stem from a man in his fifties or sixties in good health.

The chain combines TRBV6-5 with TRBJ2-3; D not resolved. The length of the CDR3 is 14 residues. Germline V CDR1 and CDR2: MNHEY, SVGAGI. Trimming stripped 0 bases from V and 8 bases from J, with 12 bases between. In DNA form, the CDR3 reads TGTGCCAGCAGTTACTCCGTCGTCCGCGGTACGCAGTATTTT. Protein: CASSYSVVRGTQYF.

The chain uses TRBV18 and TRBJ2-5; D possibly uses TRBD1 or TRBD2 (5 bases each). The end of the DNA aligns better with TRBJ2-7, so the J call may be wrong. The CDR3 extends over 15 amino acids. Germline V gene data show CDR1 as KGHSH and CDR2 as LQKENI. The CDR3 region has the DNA TGTGCCAGCTCACGACGGCCCGGGACCCCCTACGAGCAGTACTTC. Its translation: CASSRRPGTPYEQYF.

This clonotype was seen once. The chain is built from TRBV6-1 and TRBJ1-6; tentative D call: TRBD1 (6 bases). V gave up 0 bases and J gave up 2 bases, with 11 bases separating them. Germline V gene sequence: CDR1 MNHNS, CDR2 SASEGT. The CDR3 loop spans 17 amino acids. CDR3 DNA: TGTGCCAGCAGTGAAGCGCTAGGGGGGCCCTATAATTCACCCCTCCACTTT. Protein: CASSEALGGPYNSPLHF.

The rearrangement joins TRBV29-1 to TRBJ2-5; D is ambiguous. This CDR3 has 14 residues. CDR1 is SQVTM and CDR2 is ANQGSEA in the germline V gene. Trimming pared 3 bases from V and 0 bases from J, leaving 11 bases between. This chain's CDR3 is CSVEKTGYQETQYF. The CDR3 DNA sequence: TGCAGCGTTGAGAAGACGGGTTACCAAGAGACCCAGTACTTC.

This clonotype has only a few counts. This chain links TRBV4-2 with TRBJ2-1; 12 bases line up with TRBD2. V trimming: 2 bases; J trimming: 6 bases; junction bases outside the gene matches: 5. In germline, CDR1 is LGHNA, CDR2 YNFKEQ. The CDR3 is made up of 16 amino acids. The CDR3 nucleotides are TGTGCCAGCAGCCAAAAAAGGACTAGCGGGGTCAATGAGCAGTTCTTC. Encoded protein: CASSQKRTSGVNEQFF.

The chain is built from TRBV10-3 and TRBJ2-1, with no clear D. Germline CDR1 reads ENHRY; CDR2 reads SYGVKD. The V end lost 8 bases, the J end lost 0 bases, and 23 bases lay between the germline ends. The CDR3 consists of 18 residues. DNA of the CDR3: TGTGCCATCCAGAGCCCAGCGCGACGGCCGAACTCCTACAATGAGCAGTTCTTC. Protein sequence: CAIQSPARRPNSYNEQFF.

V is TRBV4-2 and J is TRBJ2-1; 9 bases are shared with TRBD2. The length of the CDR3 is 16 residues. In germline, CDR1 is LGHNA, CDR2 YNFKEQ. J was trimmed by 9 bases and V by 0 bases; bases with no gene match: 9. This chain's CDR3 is CASSQDPAGGRSEQFF. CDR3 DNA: TGTGCCAGCAGCCAAGATCCAGCGGGGGGCCGAAGTGAGCAGTTCTTC.

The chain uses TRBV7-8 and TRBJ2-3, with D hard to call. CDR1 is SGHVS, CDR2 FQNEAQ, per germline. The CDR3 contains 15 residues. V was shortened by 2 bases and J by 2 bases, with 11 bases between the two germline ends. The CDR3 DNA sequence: TGTGCCAGCAGCTTAATGGCAGGCTACACAGATACGCAGTATTTT. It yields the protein CASSLMAGYTDTQYF.

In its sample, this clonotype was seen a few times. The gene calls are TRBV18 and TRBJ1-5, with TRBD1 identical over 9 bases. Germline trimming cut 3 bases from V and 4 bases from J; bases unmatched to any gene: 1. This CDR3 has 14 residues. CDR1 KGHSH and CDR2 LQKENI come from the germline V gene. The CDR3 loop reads CASSPTGGNQPQHF. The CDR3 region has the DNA TGTGCCAGCTCACCGACAGGGGGGAATCAGCCCCAGCATTTT.

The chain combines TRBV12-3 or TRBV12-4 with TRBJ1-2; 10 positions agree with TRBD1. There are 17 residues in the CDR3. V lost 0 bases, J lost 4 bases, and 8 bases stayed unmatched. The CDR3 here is CASSLAPRTGGGYGYTF. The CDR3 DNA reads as TGTGCCAGCAGTTTAGCGCCGAGGACAGGGGGGGGCTATGGCTACACCTTC.

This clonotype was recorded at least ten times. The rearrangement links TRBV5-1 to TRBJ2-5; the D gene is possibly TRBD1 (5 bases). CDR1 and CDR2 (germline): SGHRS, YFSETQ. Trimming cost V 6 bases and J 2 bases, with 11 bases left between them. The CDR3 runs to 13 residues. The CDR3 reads CASNQDTQETQYF. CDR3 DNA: TGCGCCAGCAACCAGGACACACAAGAGACCCAGTACTTC.

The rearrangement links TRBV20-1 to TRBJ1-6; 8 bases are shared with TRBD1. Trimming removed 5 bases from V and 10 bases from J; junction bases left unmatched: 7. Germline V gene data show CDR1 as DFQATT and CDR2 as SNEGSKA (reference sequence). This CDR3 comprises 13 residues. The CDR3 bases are TGCAGTGCTGGACAACAGGGGGACTCACCCCTCCACTTT. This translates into CSAGQQGDSPLHF.

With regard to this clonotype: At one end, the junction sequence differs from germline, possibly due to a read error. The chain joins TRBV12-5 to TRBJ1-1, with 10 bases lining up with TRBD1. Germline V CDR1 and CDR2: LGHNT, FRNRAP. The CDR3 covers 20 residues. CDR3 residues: CASGLVRRDRGPLMNTVAFF. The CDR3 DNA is TGTGCTAGTGGTTTGGTAAGACGGGACAGGGGCCCCCTCATGAACACTGTAGCTTTCTTT.

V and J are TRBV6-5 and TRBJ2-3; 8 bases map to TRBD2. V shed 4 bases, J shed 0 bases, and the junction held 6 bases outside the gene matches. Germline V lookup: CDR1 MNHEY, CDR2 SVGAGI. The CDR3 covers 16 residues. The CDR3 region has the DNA TGTGCCAGCAGTTTGTACGGGGGGGGAAGCACAGATACGCAGTATTTT. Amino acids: CASSLYGGGSTDTQYF.

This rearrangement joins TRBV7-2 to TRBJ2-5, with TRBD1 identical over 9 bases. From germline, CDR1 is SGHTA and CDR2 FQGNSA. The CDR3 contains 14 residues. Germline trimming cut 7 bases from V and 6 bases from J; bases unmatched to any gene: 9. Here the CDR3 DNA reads TGTGCCAGCACCCGAACAGGGGGCGCCCAGACCCAGTACTTC. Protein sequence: CASTRTGGAQTQYF.

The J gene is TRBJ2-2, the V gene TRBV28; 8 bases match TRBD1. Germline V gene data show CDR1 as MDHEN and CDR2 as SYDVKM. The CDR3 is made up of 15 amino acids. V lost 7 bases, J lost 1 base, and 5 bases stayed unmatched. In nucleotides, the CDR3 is TGTGCCAGCACCCGGACAGGGTTGAACACCGGGGAGCTGTTTTTT. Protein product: CASTRTGLNTGELFF. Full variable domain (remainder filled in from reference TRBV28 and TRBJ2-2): DVKVTQSSRYLVKRTGEKVFLECVQDMDHENMFWYRQDPGLGLRLIYFSYDVKMKEKGDIPEGYSVSREKKERFSLILESASTNQTSMYLCASTRTGLNTGELFFGEGSRLTVL.

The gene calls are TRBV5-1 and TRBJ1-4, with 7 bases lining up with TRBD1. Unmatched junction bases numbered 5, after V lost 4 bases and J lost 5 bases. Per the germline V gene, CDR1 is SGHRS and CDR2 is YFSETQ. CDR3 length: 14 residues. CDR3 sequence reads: CASSRGQENEKLFF. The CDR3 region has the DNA TGCGCCAGCAGCCGAGGACAGGAGAATGAAAAACTGTTTTTT.

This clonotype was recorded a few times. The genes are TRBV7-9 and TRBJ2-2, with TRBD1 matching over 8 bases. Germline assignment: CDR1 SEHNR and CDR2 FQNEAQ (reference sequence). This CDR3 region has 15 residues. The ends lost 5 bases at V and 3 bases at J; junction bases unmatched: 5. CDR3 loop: CASSRQGADTGELFF. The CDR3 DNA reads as TGTGCCAGCAGCCGTCAGGGGGCGGACACCGGGGAGCTGTTTTTT.

In DNA, the CDR3 is TGCAGCGCAGACCGACAGGGGGACGGGGAGCTGTTTTTT. This encodes CSADRQGDGELFF. The rearrangement uses TRBV29-1 and TRBJ2-2; 9 bases map to TRBD1. The CDR3 is made up of 13 amino acids. Unmatched junction bases numbered 7, after V lost 7 bases and J lost 7 bases. CDR1 is SQVTM, CDR2 ANQGSEA, per germline.

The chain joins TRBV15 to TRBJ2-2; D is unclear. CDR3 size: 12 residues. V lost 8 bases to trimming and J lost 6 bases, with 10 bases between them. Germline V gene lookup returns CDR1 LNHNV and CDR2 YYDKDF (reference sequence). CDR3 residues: CATSYGAGELFF. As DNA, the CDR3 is TGTGCCACCTCCTATGGGGCCGGGGAGCTGTTTTTT. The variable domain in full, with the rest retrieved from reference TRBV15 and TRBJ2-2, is DAMVIQNPRYQVTQFGKPVTLSCSQTLNHNVMYWYQQKSSQAPKLLFHYYDKDFNNEADTPDNFQSRRPNTSFCFLDIRSPGLGDTAMYLCATSYGAGELFFGEGSRLTVL.

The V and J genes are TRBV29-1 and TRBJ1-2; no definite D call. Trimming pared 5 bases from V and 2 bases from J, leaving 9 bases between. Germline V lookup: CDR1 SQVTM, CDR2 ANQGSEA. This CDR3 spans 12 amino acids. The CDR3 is CSVRVGNYGYTF. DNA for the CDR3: TGCAGCGTTAGAGTCGGCAACTATGGCTACACCTTC.

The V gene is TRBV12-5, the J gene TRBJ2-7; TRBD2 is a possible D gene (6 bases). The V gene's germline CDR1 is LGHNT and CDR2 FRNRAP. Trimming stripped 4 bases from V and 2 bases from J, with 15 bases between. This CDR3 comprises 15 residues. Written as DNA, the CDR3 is TGTGCTAGTGGTTCAACATACGGAGGGACCTACGAGCAGTACTTC. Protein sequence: CASGSTYGGTYEQYF.

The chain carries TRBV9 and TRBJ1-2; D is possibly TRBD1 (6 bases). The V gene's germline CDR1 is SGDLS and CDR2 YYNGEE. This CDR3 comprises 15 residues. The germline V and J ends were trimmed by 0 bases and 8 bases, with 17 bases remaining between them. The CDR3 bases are TGTGCCAGCAGCGTAGCCCAGCCCGGGGGGGCCGGCTACACCTTC. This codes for CASSVAQPGGAGYTF.

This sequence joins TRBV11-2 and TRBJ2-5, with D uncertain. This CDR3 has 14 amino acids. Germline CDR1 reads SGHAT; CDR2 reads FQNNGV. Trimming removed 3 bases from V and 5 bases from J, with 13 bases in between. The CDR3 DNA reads TGTGCCAGCAGCTTGGACCCTCGACGGGAGACCCAGTACTTC. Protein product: CASSLDPRRETQYF.

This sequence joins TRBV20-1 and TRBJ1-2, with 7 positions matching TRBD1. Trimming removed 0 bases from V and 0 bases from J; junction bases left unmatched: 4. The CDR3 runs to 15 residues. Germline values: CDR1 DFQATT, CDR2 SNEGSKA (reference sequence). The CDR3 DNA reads TGCAGTGCTAGAGAACCGGGACAGCCTAACTATGGCTACACCTTC. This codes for CSAREPGQPNYGYTF.

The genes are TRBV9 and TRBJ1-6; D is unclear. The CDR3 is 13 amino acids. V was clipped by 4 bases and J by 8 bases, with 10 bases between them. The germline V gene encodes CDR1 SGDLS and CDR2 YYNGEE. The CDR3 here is CASSPVLDSPLHF. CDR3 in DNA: TGTGCCAGCAGCCCAGTTTTGGATTCACCCCTCCACTTT.

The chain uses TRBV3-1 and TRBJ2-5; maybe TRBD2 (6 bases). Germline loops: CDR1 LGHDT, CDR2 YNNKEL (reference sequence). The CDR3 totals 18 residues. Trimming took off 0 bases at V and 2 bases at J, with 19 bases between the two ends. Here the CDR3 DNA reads TGTGCCAGCAGCCAAGAGGCCCCTGGTGTAGCGGCACAAGAGACCCAGTACTTC. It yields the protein CASSQEAPGVAAQETQYF.

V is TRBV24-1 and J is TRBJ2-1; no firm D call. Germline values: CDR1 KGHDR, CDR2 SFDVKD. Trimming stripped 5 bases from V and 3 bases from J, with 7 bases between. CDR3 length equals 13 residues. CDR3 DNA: TGTGCCACCAGTGCCCGTAACTACAATGAGCAGTTCTTC. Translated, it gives CATSARNYNEQFF.

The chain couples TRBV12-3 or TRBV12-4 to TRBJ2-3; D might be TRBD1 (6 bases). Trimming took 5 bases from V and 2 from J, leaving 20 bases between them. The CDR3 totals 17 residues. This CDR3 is CASSRAPGTTLTDTQYF. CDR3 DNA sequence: TGTGCCAGCAGTCGCGCCCCAGGGACAACCCTCACAGATACGCAGTATTTT.